This TCR beta chain comes out of a study of T cells after yellow fever vaccination. Study overall: SMART-Seq v4 Ultra Low Input handled preparation of low-cell-number fractions.

Each CDR3 protein is one row after TCRdb ran MiXCR on the 5' RACE reads. Of some 300,000 distinct CDR3 sequences detected, around 4% appear once; the ten largest clones hold roughly a quarter. This clonotype was detected many times. The antigen remains undetermined. CDR1 LGHDT and CDR2 YNNKEL come from the germline V gene (reference sequence). Trimming removed 3 bases from V and 12 bases from J, with 11 bases in between. CDR3 length: 11 amino acids. Study findings and constraints: Researchers noted that a small share of clonotypes showed up in both CD4 and CD8 compartments. Most clones from primary vaccination were detected again post-booster (just over 95% CD4, 70% to 90% CD8).

The V and J genes are TRBV3-1 and TRBJ1-1; no firm D call. The clonotype comes from a man between 18 and 35 years old who received the YFV17D yellow fever vaccine. Specimen: PBMCs, collected on the day of the yellow fever booster vaccination. This chain's CDR3 is CASSHSTGTFF. The CDR3 DNA sequence: TGTGCCAGCAGCCATAGTACTGGAACTTTCTTT.